This T cell receptor (beta chain) was obtained from a study of T cell responses to AZD1222 COVID-19 vaccine. V lost 2 bases and J lost 0, with 11 bases in between. CDR1 and CDR2 from the germline V gene are SGHVS and FNYEAQ. The CDR3 length is 15 residues. This table comes from immunoSEQ multiplex PCR, and its TCRdb copy is limited to in-frame clones, with some not included. Of about 21,000 clones in the sample, 70% to 85% are singletons; the top ten hold around 41%. The chain recombines TRBV7-6 with TRBJ2-7; possibly TRBD1 for D (6 bases). This receptor was obtained from an adult in good health. Source: peripheral blood, taken on day 0 of AZD1222 vaccination. The DNA of the CDR3 is TGTGCCAGCAGCTTAAGGACAGATTCCTCCTACGAGCAGTACTTC. Its translation: CASSLRTDSSYEQYF.